These T cell receptor beta chains were read from a single sample in a study of CD8+ T cells in alopecia areata. Produced via immunoSEQ multiplex PCR; TCRdb's table is partial and in-frame only. The table records 200,000 to 250,000 clones, 50% to 75% of them present only once. The sample in question was CD4+ T cells sorted from blood, obtained at week 4, from a patient treated with tofacitinib. The receptors were sampled from a human donor with alopecia areata. Both conserved end residues are part of each CDR3. Fields, in order: V gene, D gene, J gene, clone size, CDR3 protein, CDR3 DNA. The D gene is left open where the match is weak. Some rows mark clone size as missing; the rest say once, few, many or name a class of expanded clone.

>TRBV18|NA|TRBJ1-2|few
CASSPPAGSYTF
TGTGCCAGCTCACCACCGGCAGGCAGCTACACCTTC
>TRBV27|NA|TRBJ1-2|few
CASNPRSRPLYGYTF
TGTGCCAGCAATCCTCGGAGCCGCCCCCTCTATGGCTACACCTTC
>TRBV5-6|NA|TRBJ1-2|NA
CASSPRWGSYGYTF
TGTGCCAGCAGCCCCAGGTGGGGGAGCTATGGCTACACCTTC
>TRBV4-2|TRBD2|TRBJ2-2|NA
CASSPTSGTNTGELFF
TGTGCCAGCAGTCCTACTAGCGGCACGAACACCGGGGAGCTGTTTTTT
>TRBV7-8|TRBD1|TRBJ2-5|few
CASSRDRDQETQYF
TGTGCCAGCAGCCGAGACAGGGACCAAGAGACCCAGTACTTC
>TRBV7-9|NA|TRBJ2-2|NA
CASSPGTRNTGELFF
TGTGCCAGCAGCCCCGGGACTCGGAACACCGGGGAGCTGTTTTTT
>TRBV5-1|NA|TRBJ2-1|NA
CASSLHENNEQFF
TGCGCCAGCAGTCTACACGAAAACAATGAGCAGTTCTTC
>TRBV30|TRBD2|TRBJ2-1|NA
CAWPGTSGGYNEQFF
TGTGCCTGGCCAGGGACCAGCGGGGGGTACAATGAGCAGTTCTTC
>TRBV6-6|TRBD2|TRBJ2-7|NA
CATSGGASSYEQYF
TGTGCCACCTCGGGGGGGGCGAGCTCCTACGAGCAGTACTTC
>TRBV29-1|NA|TRBJ1-3|few
CSVGPGTGNTIYF
TGCAGCGTTGGACCAGGGACAGGAAACACCATATATTTT
>TRBV18|TRBD1|TRBJ1-2|few
CASSPGTGNYGYTF
TGTGCCAGCTCACCCGGGACAGGGAACTATGGCTACACCTTC
>TRBV5-6|NA|TRBJ2-1|many
CASSLSSDWEQFF
TGTGCCAGCAGCTTGTCTAGCGATTGGGAGCAGTTCTTC
>TRBV30|NA|TRBJ2-7|NA
CAWSLNTGPYEQYF
TGTGCCTGGAGCCTAAATACTGGGCCCTACGAGCAGTACTTC
>TRBV5-1|NA|TRBJ2-1|NA
CASSLAKNNEQFF
TGCGCCAGCAGCTTGGCCAAAAACAATGAGCAGTTCTTC